A single sample is the source of the 9 T cell receptor beta chains below, sequenced in a study of blood T cell repertoires in COVID-19. Some clones are missing from TCRdb's copy, which holds only in-frame ones; the method was immunoSEQ multiplex PCR. Of some 110,000 clones listed, 71% are singletons. The specimen was peripheral blood. These receptors came from a human donor with acute or convalescent COVID-19. The donor label of this sample is uncertain.

The chain uses TRBV6-2 or TRBV6-3 and TRBJ1-2, with D possibly matching TRBD1 (6 bases). V lost 4 bases and J lost 1, with 16 bases in between. The CDR3 is 16 amino acids. CDR1 is MNHEY and CDR2 is SVGEGT in the germline V gene. The DNA of the CDR3 is TGTGCCAGCAGTTCTACAATGACAGGATTTAACTATGGCTACACCTTC. Its translation: CASSSTMTGFNYGYTF.

The chain uses TRBV29-1 and TRBJ1-2; TRBD1 matches 7 bases. Per the germline V gene, CDR1 is SQVTM and CDR2 is ANQGSEA. The length of the CDR3 is 16 residues. V shed 6 bases and J 5 bases; nucleotides not matched to a gene: 18. CDR3 sequence (DNA): TGCAGCGTCGACCCTAAGGGAAGGGGGCGCGAGTATGGCTACACCTTC. As protein: CSVDPKGRGREYGYTF.

This clone is a singleton in its sample. CDR3: CASSPRTSGGAPNTGELFF. In nucleotides, the CDR3 is TGTGCCAGCTCACCGCGCACTAGCGGGGGGGCCCCGAACACCGGGGAGCTGTTTTTT. The chain recombines TRBV18 with TRBJ2-2; 13 bases fit TRBD2. This CDR3 has 19 amino acids. The germline V gene encodes CDR1 KGHSH and CDR2 LQKENI. Unmatched junction bases numbered 7, after V lost 3 bases and J lost 0 bases. The whole variable domain, filled in from reference TRBV18 and TRBJ2-2, reads NAGVMQNPRHLVRRRGQEARLRCSPMKGHSHVYWYRQLPEEGLKFMVYLQKENIIDESGMPKERFSAEFPKEGPSILRIQQVVRGDSAAYFCASSPRTSGGAPNTGELFFGEGSRLTVL.

This clone was counted only a few times. This chain joins TRBV14 and TRBJ1-1; perhaps TRBD1 as D (6 bases). The CDR3 runs 15 residues. Per the germline V gene, CDR1 is SGHDN and CDR2 is FVKESK. V was trimmed by 4 bases and J by 1 base, leaving 13 bases between them. This CDR3 is CASSPYGQRNTEAFF. CDR3 DNA sequence: TGTGCCAGCAGCCCCTATGGACAGCGGAACACTGAAGCTTTCTTT. The whole variable domain, filled in from reference TRBV14 and TRBJ1-1, reads EAGVTQFPSHSVIEKGQTVTLRCDPISGHDNLYWYRRVMGKEIKFLLHFVKESKQDESGMPNNRFLAERTGGTYSTLKVQPAELEDSGVYFCASSPYGQRNTEAFFGQGTRLTVV.

The chain joins TRBV2 to TRBJ1-2; D perhaps matches TRBD1 (6 bases). V was pared by 2 bases and J by 4 bases, with 11 bases between. Per germline, CDR1 SNHLY and CDR2 FYNNEI. The CDR3 length is 14 residues. The CDR3 bases are TGTGCCAGCAGTGAACTCGGACAGTCCTATGGCTACACCTTC. Protein: CASSELGQSYGYTF.

The CDR3 protein is CASSRTGYEQYV. The CDR3 DNA is TGTGCCAGCAGTCGGACAGGCTACGAGCAGTACGTC. V usage is TRBV6-6 and J usage is TRBJ2-7, with 7 bases identical to TRBD1. The V gene's germline CDR1 is MNHNY and CDR2 SVGAGI (reference sequence). J was trimmed by 3 bases and V by 5 bases; bases with no gene match: 1. The length of the CDR3 is 12 residues.

The V call is TRBV12-3 or TRBV12-4, the J call TRBJ2-5; 7 bases match TRBD1. V lost 11 bases to trimming and J lost 2 bases; unmatched junction nucleotides: 5. There are 12 residues in the CDR3. DNA of the CDR3: TGTGCCGCGTCCAGGGGGCAAGAGACCCAGTACTTC. As protein: CAASRGQETQYF.

The chain couples TRBV7-9 to TRBJ1-1, with a weak D call TRBD1 (5 bases). V lost 1 base, J lost 0 bases, and 9 bases lay in between. The germline V gene has CDR1 SEHNR and CDR2 FQNEAQ (reference sequence). The CDR3 has 15 residues. CDR3 protein: CASSLGKGLNTEAFF. The CDR3 DNA reads as TGTGCCAGCAGCTTAGGAAAGGGGTTGAACACTGAAGCTTTCTTT.

This rearrangement joins TRBV7-9 to TRBJ1-2, with TRBD1 identical over 8 bases. CDR1 is SEHNR and CDR2 is FQNEAQ in the germline V gene (reference sequence). With 4 bases clipped from V and 7 bases from J, the junction kept 2 bases outside the gene matches. The CDR3 spans 12 residues. CDR3 sequence: CASSSGGSGYTF. The CDR3, as DNA: TGTGCCAGCAGCTCAGGGGGCTCTGGCTACACCTTC.